This T cell receptor beta chain was sequenced during a study of T cells in Graves' hyperthyroidism and ophthalmopathy. Study-wide results and caveats: Separating ophthalmopathy from stable hyperthyroidism was achieved by a 13 V-J model. Among thyroid clonotypes expanded above 0.001, most also appeared in blood.

The TCR beta CDR3 regions underwent amplification using RNA transcripts as the source. HTBI primers were employed in a first-round RT-PCR of the TCR CDR3. MiXCR, run by TCRdb on the multiplex PCR reads, gives a single entry per CDR3 protein. The sample lists fewer than 650,000 distinct CDR3 sequences, 46% occurring once. The study excluded patients with uncontrolled infection, other autoimmune disease, pregnancy or lactation. Clinical symptoms, serum thyroxine, TRAb, thyroid ultrasound and orbital computed tomography established diagnosis. With respect to this clonotype: What it binds is not known.

Germline V gene data show CDR1 as KGHDR and CDR2 as SFDVKD. The CDR3 has 11 residues. V was trimmed by 1 base and J by 7 bases, leaving 3 bases between them. The chain uses TRBV24-1 and TRBJ2-5; D remains ambiguous. The sequenced sample was peripheral blood or thyroid tissue (not recorded which). This sequence originates from an adult woman with Graves' disease, either hyperthyroidism or ophthalmopathy (not recorded which). CDR3 protein: CATSDLVTQYF. In nucleotides, the CDR3 is TGTGCCACCAGTGATTTAGTGACCCAGTACTTC.